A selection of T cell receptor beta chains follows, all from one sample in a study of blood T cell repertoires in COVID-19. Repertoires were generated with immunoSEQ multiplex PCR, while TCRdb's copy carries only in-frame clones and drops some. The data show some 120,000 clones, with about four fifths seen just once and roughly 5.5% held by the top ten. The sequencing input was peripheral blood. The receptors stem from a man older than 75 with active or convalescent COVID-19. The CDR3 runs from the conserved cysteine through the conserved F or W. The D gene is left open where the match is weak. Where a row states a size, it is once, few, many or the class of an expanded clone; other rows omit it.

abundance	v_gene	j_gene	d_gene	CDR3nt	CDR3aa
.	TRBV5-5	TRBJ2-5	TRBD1	TGTGCCAGCAGCTGGACAGGGGCTCAAGAGACCCAGTACTTC	CASSWTGAQETQYF
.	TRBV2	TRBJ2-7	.	TGTGCCAGCAGTGAATTGTTTGGCAGGGACTACGAGCAGTACTTC	CASSELFGRDYEQYF
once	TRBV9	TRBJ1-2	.	TGTGCCAGCAGCGAAAGTTCAGGACAGCTTGGCTACACCTTC	CASSESSGQLGYTF
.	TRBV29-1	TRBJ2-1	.	TGCAGCGTCAAACCCGTCGGCAGGGACAATGAGCAGTTCTTC	CSVKPVGRDNEQFF
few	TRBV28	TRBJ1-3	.	TGTGCCAGCACCGATGGGCTCTCTGGAAACACCATATATTTT	CASTDGLSGNTIYF
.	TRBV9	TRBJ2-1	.	TGTGCCAGCAGCGTAGCTACAGGCTCAGGCAATGAGCAGTTCTTC	CASSVATGSGNEQFF
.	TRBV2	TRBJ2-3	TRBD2	TGTGCCAGCAGTGCACGGACTAGCGGGGGCACAGATACGCAGTATTTT	CASSARTSGGTDTQYF
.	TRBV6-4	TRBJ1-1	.	TGTGCCAGCAGTGACTCAGAGGAGGAGAACACTGAAGCTTTCTTT	CASSDSEEENTEAFF
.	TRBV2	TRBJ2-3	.	TGTGCCAGCAGTGAAGGTTTGGCCAGCGGATACACAGATACGCAGTATTTT	CASSEGLASGYTDTQYF
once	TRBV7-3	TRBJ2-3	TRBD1	TGTGCCAGCAGCCGGGGACAGGCGGATACGCAGTATTTT	CASSRGQADTQYF
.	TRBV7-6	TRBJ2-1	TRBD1	TGTGCCAGCAGCCGACAGGGGGCAAGTCTAGATGAGCAGTTCTTC	CASSRQGASLDEQFF
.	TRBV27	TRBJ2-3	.	TGTGCCAGCAGTTTCCGGAGCACAGATACGCAGTATTTT	CASSFRSTDTQYF
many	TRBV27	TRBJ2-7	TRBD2	TGTGCCAGCAGTCGCGCTAGCGGGGAGAGCTCCTACGAGCAGTACTTC	CASSRASGESSYEQYF
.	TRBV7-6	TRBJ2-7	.	TGTGCCAGCAGCTTTTCCGACGAGCAGTACTTC	CASSFSDEQYF
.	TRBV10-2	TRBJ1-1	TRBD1	TGCGCCAGCAGCAGACAGGGGAACACTGAAGCTTTCTTT	CASSRQGNTEAFF
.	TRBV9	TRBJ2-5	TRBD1	TGTGCCAGCAGCGTGACCTCAGGGGGCGGGGAGACCCAGTACTTC	CASSVTSGGGETQYF
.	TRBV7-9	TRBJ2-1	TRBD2	TGTGCCAGCAGCTCTAGCGGGGGGCTCAATGAGCAGTTCTTC	CASSSSGGLNEQFF
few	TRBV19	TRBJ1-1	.	TGTGCCAGTAGTATGACAGGGAACACTGAAGCTTTCTTT	CASSMTGNTEAFF
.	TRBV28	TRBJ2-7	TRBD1	TGTGCCAGCAGGGTGGGGACAGGACGATACGAGCAGTACTTC	CASRVGTGRYEQYF
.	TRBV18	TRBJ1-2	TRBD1	TGTGCCAGCTCACCGAACCGGGGACAGGCCCAGGGCTATGGCTACACCTTC	CASSPNRGQAQGYGYTF
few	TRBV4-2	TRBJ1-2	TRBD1	TGTGCCAGCAGCCAAGAGGGCAGGGGGCTGGATGGCTACACCTTC	CASSQEGRGLDGYTF
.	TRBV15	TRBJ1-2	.	TGTGCCACGAGCACCGGGCAGGGCTATGGCTACACCTTC	CATSTGQGYGYTF
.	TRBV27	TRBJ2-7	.	TGTGCCAGCACCCTTGGGAACCCCAAAGGGGGATACGAGCAGTACTTC	CASTLGNPKGGYEQYF
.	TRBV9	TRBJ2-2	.	TGTGCCAGCAGCGTAGCCCCCGGGCCCTCGGCGGGGACCGGGGAGCTGTTTTTT	CASSVAPGPSAGTGELFF
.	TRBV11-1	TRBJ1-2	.	TGTGCCAGCAGCTTATACGGGGAGCGAGGCTACACCTTC	CASSLYGERGYTF
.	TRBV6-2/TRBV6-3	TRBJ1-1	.	TGTGCCAGCAGTTACGTCAGGGGTACTGAAGCTTTCTTT	CASSYVRGTEAFF
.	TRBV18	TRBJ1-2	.	TGTGCCAGCTCAAACACTCGAGTTACAGAAGCTAACTATGGCTACACCTTC	CASSNTRVTEANYGYTF
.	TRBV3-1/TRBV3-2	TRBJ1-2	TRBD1	TGTGCCAGCAGCCCCTGGGACAGGGGGAGTGGCTACACCTTC	CASSPWDRGSGYTF
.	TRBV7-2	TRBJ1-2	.	TGTGCCAGCAGCTTAGAACAGGGCGATAACTATGGCTACACCTTC	CASSLEQGDNYGYTF
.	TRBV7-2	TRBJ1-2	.	TGTGCCAGCAGCTTAGCGACCCCCGGGTCACAAACTAACTATGGCTACACCTTC	CASSLATPGSQTNYGYTF
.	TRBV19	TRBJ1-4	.	TGTGCCAGTAGTATAGGAAACGGACAGTCGAATGAAAAACTGTTTTTT	CASSIGNGQSNEKLFF
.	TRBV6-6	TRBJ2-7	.	TGTGCCAGCAGTTACATCTGGGGCAACGAGCAGTACTTC	CASSYIWGNEQYF
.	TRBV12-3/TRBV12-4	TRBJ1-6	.	TGTGCCATAACGGGCGCGCGGGGGTCACCCCTCCACTTT	CAITGARGSPLHF
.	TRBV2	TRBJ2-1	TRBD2	TGTGCCAGCAGTGAAGGGGGACTAGATTTGTACAATGAGCAGTTCTTC	CASSEGGLDLYNEQFF
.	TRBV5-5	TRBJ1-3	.	TGTGCCAGCAGCTTGGTGGGGAGCTCTGGAAACACCATATATTTT	CASSLVGSSGNTIYF
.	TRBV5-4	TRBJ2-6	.	TGTGCCAGCAGCCCGGGTTTATCTGGGGCCAACGTCCTGACTTTC	CASSPGLSGANVLTF